Each of the 23 T cell receptor beta chains below was sequenced from the same sample in a study of identical twins. TCRdb redid the calling of the 5' RACE reads with MiXCR, one entry per CDR3 protein. Of some 320,000 distinct CDR3 sequences in the sample, around an eighth were seen once. The data were also submitted as part of a second study, on yellow fever vaccine responses in identical twins.

Material for sequencing was CD8+ T cells sorted from blood. The receptors come from a woman under 30 in good health.

V gene TRBV5-1 combines with J gene TRBJ2-7; unclear D gene. In germline, CDR1 is SGHRS, CDR2 YFSETQ. V dropped 3 bases and J dropped 5 bases, with 15 bases sitting between them. The CDR3 is 14 residues long. The CDR3 here is CASSSRRNTDEQYF. CDR3 DNA sequence: TGCGCCAGCAGCTCGAGACGGAATACCGACGAGCAGTACTTC.

Ten or more counts support this clonotype. This chain connects TRBV6-5 to TRBJ2-3; 12 positions match TRBD1. CDR1 MNHEY and CDR2 SVGAGI come from the germline V gene. The CDR3 has 17 amino acids. V dropped 1 base and J dropped 1; count of bases not matched to a gene: 3. The CDR3 region has the DNA TGTGCCAGCAGTTACTGGGACAGGGGGCTAGGCACAGATACGCAGTATTTT. Its protein product is CASSYWDRGLGTDTQYF.

V gene TRBV27 combines with J gene TRBJ2-7; TRBD1 matches at 10 bases. Germline V gives CDR1 MNHEY, CDR2 SMNVEV (reference sequence). With 5 bases clipped from V and 6 bases from J, the junction kept 7 bases outside the gene matches. The CDR3 length is 14 residues. The CDR3 is CASSLGQGRFEQYF. The CDR3 nucleotides are TGTGCCAGCAGTCTGGGACAGGGGCGGTTCGAGCAGTACTTC.

This chain links TRBV4-2 with TRBJ1-1, with 9 bases lining up with TRBD1. Trimming took 4 bases from V and 7 from J; bases not matched to a gene: 10. The CDR3 is 15 amino acids. The germline V gene encodes CDR1 LGHNA and CDR2 YNFKEQ. Here the CDR3 DNA reads TGTGCCAGCAGCCCAGCGGGGACAGGGCGAGATGAAGCTTTCTTT. It yields the protein CASSPAGTGRDEAFF.

There are many counts of this clonotype. The chain uses TRBV4-2 and TRBJ2-7; 7 nucleotides match TRBD1. Germline V gene lookup returns CDR1 LGHNA and CDR2 YNFKEQ. This CDR3 comprises 15 residues. V lost 0 bases, J lost 0 bases, and 2 bases stayed unmatched. CDR3 bases: TGTGCCAGCAGCCAAGAAGGGGACAGCTCCTACGAGCAGTACTTC. Translated: CASSQEGDSSYEQYF.

This clonotype was seen more than once but under ten times. The chain employs TRBV11-1 and TRBJ2-5, with D maybe TRBD2 (9 bases). The CDR3 extends over 18 amino acids. V lost 5 bases, J lost 2 bases, and 24 bases lay in between. Germline CDR1 is SGHAT and CDR2 is FQDESV (reference sequence). CDR3 in DNA: TGTGCCAGCAGCCAGGGGGCTCTAGCGGGAACCGAGCAAGAGACCCAGTACTTC. It codes for CASSQGALAGTEQETQYF.

A few counts support this clonotype. This chain joins TRBV7-8 and TRBJ2-3; 7 positions match TRBD1. Germline V gene lookup returns CDR1 SGHVS and CDR2 FQNEAQ. This CDR3 has 16 residues. The V segment lost 4 bases and the J segment 7 bases; nucleotides outside the gene matches: 14. The CDR3 DNA sequence: TGTGCCAGCAGCTACAAAGGAGACAGGGACCTAAATACGCAGTATTTT. Its protein product is CASSYKGDRDLNTQYF.

In this sample, this clonotype turned up many times. This chain uses TRBV4-1 with TRBJ1-1; D not resolved. This CDR3 is 13 amino acids long. The V and J ends lost 4 bases and 2 bases respectively, with 8 bases between them. The germline V gene has CDR1 MGHRA and CDR2 YSYEKL. The CDR3, as DNA: TGCGCCAGCAGCCGAGCCCCCAACACTGAAGCTTTCTTT. This codes for CASSRAPNTEAFF.

V and J are TRBV9 and TRBJ1-1, with a weak D call TRBD1 (5 bases). This CDR3 is 16 amino acids long. CDR1 and CDR2 (germline): SGDLS, YYNGEE. Between the trimmed V and J ends, which lost 4 bases and 1 base, there was a span of 17 bases. The DNA of the CDR3 is TGTGCCAGCAGCCGTTTGGCGACGGGGGAGAACACTGAAGCTTTCTTT. Protein sequence: CASSRLATGENTEAFF.

This clonotype showed up just a few times. The V gene is TRBV15, the J gene TRBJ2-7; no reliable D call. Germline CDR1 LNHNV, CDR2 YYDKDF (reference sequence). V lost 0 bases and J 2 bases, leaving 11 bases between the germline ends. The CDR3 is 15 residues long. CDR3 sequence: CATSREPAYPYEQYF. CDR3 bases: TGTGCCACCAGCAGAGAGCCGGCCTACCCCTACGAGCAGTACTTC.

This clonotype has more than one count but fewer than ten. The V gene is TRBV28, the J gene TRBJ1-5; 9 nucleotides agree with TRBD1. The CDR3 loop spans 16 amino acids. Germline V gene data show CDR1 as MDHEN and CDR2 as SYDVKM. V shed 5 bases, J shed 5 bases, and the junction held 10 bases outside the gene matches. CDR3 loop: CASSPSPGQGYQPQHF. In DNA, the CDR3 is TGTGCCAGCAGTCCTAGTCCGGGACAGGGATATCAGCCCCAGCATTTT.

This clonotype occurred many times. The chain links TRBV6-2 or TRBV6-3 to TRBJ2-4, with TRBD2 as a possible D gene (5 bases). V gave up 3 bases and J gave up 8 bases, with 11 bases separating them. The CDR3 totals 13 residues. Germline V gene sequence: CDR1 MNHEY, CDR2 SVGEGT. CDR3 sequence reads: CASSYKEVDIQYF. DNA for the CDR3: TGTGCCAGCAGTTATAAGGAGGTAGACATTCAGTACTTC.

In DNA, the CDR3 is TGTGCCAGCAGTGAAGTTGTGGGGGACACTGAAGCTTTCTTT. Its translation is CASSEVVGDTEAFF. The gene calls are TRBV6-1 and TRBJ1-1, with a tentative D call TRBD1 (5 bases). The germline CDR1 and CDR2 sequences are MNHNS and SASEGT. The CDR3 loop spans 14 amino acids. Trimming removed 1 base from V and 3 bases from J, with 9 bases in between.

The chain uses TRBV15 and TRBJ2-3; 13 bases are a match to TRBD2. Looked up from germline, CDR1 is LNHNV and CDR2 is YYDKDF (reference sequence). The CDR3 has 20 residues. With V trimmed by 1 base and J by 2 bases, 12 bases remained unmatched. DNA for the CDR3: TGTGCCACCAGCAGAGTAAAAGGACTAGCGGGAGCGAGGGCCACAGATACGCAGTATTTT. This codes for CATSRVKGLAGARATDTQYF.

This rearrangement joins TRBV10-1 to TRBJ2-3; 7 bases align to TRBD1. Germline CDR1 reads WNHNN; CDR2 reads SYGVQD (reference sequence). Trimming removed 2 bases from V and 0 bases from J; junction bases left unmatched: 8. The CDR3 totals 17 residues. CDR3 DNA: TGCGCCAGCAGTGAGGTCGAGACAGGGAGTAGCACAGATACGCAGTATTTT. Translation: CASSEVETGSSTDTQYF.

V gene TRBV27 combines with J gene TRBJ2-1; no clear D. CDR1 MNHEY and CDR2 SMNVEV come from the germline V gene (reference sequence). V lost 4 bases and J 12 bases, leaving 13 bases between the germline ends. The CDR3 has 12 amino acids. The CDR3 loop is CASSSPARGQFF. For the CDR3, the DNA is TGTGCCAGCAGTTCCCCCGCTCGCGGGCAGTTCTTC.

This chain joins TRBV11-2 and TRBJ1-6; maybe TRBD1 (5 bases). The CDR3 consists of 14 residues. V dropped 5 bases and J dropped 7 bases, with 12 bases sitting between them. Germline CDR1 reads SGHAT; CDR2 reads FQNNGV. The CDR3 here is CASSGREGNSPLHF. The CDR3 bases are TGTGCCAGCAGCGGCAGGGAAGGGAATTCACCCCTCCACTTT.

In this sample, this clonotype turned up many times. The chain has TRBV12-3 or TRBV12-4 and TRBJ2-1, with D tentatively TRBD1 or TRBD2 (5 bases each). Trimming removed 5 bases from V and 9 bases from J, with 26 bases in between. The CDR3 runs to 17 residues. The CDR3 nucleotides read TGTGCCAGCAGTGATTGGGGGAATGAGGGGTCACATAGTGAGCAGTTCTTC. Encoded protein: CASSDWGNEGSHSEQFF.

In its sample, this clonotype was seen a few times. J is TRBJ2-1 and V is TRBV19, with TRBD2 as a possible D gene (7 bases). Germline V lookup: CDR1 LNHDA, CDR2 SQIVND (reference sequence). The CDR3 covers 15 residues. The V end lost 3 bases, the J end lost 6 bases, and 15 bases lay between the germline ends. CDR3 protein: CASSIGGGIINEQFF. As DNA, the CDR3 is TGTGCCAGTAGTATTGGGGGGGGCATAATCAATGAGCAGTTCTTC.

This clonotype was observed a few times. The chain links TRBV6-5 to TRBJ2-1, with 9 bases fitting TRBD2. With 3 bases clipped from V and 4 bases from J, the junction kept 4 bases outside the gene matches. The CDR3 is made up of 15 amino acids. CDR1 and CDR2 from the germline V gene are MNHEY and SVGAGI. CDR3 sequence (DNA): TGTGCCAGCAGTTATGGTAGCGGGGGTTACAATGAGCAGTTCTTC. Its translation: CASSYGSGGYNEQFF.

This chain uses TRBV24-1 with TRBJ2-3, with a weak D call TRBD2 (5 bases). The germline V gene encodes CDR1 KGHDR and CDR2 SFDVKD. CDR3 length equals 15 residues. V shed 6 bases and J shed 3 bases, with 15 bases lying between them. The CDR3 is CATSTGVYGTDTQYF. The CDR3 bases are TGTGCCACCAGTACCGGGGTGTATGGGACAGATACGCAGTATTTT.

The J gene is TRBJ1-5, the V gene TRBV6-5; D uncertain. The CDR3 runs to 14 residues. Germline CDR1 is MNHEY and CDR2 is SVGAGI. The V end was cut by 2 bases, the J end by 8 bases, with 13 bases between. CDR3 nucleotide sequence: TGTGCCAGCAGTTACGATGGGGTCGGAAAGCCCCAGCATTTT. Its translation: CASSYDGVGKPQHF.

This clonotype was observed a few times. The V call is TRBV28, the J call TRBJ2-1, with 10 nucleotides matching TRBD1. The V gene's germline CDR1 is MDHEN and CDR2 SYDVKM. J gave up 7 bases and V 10 bases, and 13 bases lay outside the gene matches. This CDR3 has 15 residues. For the CDR3, the DNA is TGTGCCACCGGACAGGGGGAGTTGGGTGTGAATGAGCAGTTCTTC. Translation gives CATGQGELGVNEQFF.